These T cell receptor beta chains were read from a single sample in a study of blood T cell repertoires in COVID-19. Produced via immunoSEQ multiplex PCR; TCRdb's table is partial and in-frame only. The table lists hundreds of thousands of clones, roughly 83% of them singletons. The sample comprised PBMCs or T cells enriched from blood (not recorded which). Every receptor here comes from a woman aged 45-60 years who had recovered from COVID-19. CDR3s include the opening cysteine and the closing phenylalanine or tryptophan. A D gene is named only where the DNA matches it firmly. Clone sizes are given selectively: once, few, many, or a class where the clone is expanded.

j_call v_call clone_size d_call cdr3_aa cdr3_nt
TRBJ2-1 TRBV6-5 once TRBD2 CASSSGTTLYNEQFF TGTGCCAGCAGTTCCGGGACTACTCTTTACAATGAGCAGTTCTTC
TRBJ2-2 TRBV7-9 - - CASRNSRSNTGELFF TGTGCCAGCAGAAACTCGCGCTCGAACACCGGGGAGCTGTTTTTT
TRBJ2-7 TRBV19 - TRBD2 CASSRPGLASYEQYF TGTGCCAGTAGCCGCCCCGGACTAGCGTCGTACGAGCAGTACTTC
TRBJ1-1 TRBV7-8 - - CASSPQVRLNTEAFF TGTGCCAGCAGCCCTCAAGTGAGGTTGAACACTGAAGCTTTCTTT
TRBJ2-1 TRBV13 - - CASSLTGGGRSYNEQFF TGTGCCAGCAGCTTAACGGGGGGCGGACGCTCCTACAATGAGCAGTTCTTC
TRBJ1-4 TRBV5-1 - - CASSLIRGNEKLFF TGCGCCAGCAGCTTGATACGGGGAAATGAAAAACTGTTTTTT
TRBJ2-1 TRBV15 - TRBD2 CATSVAGGRGLYNEQFF TGTGCCACCAGCGTTGCTGGTGGGAGGGGACTATACAATGAGCAGTTCTTC
TRBJ1-5 TRBV18 once TRBD1 CASSLTGTGPNQPQHF TGTGCCAGCTCACTGACCGGGACAGGACCTAATCAGCCCCAGCATTTT
TRBJ2-1 TRBV6-1 - TRBD2 CASSEGVAGNEQFF TGTGCCAGCAGTGAAGGGGTAGCGGGGAATGAGCAGTTCTTC
TRBJ1-6 TRBV9 - - CASSVRGPNSPLHF TGTGCCAGCAGCGTAAGGGGCCCTAATTCACCCCTCCACTTT
TRBJ2-7 TRBV5-6 - - CASSLRAGVPSTYF TGTGCCAGCAGCCTGCGAGCTGGAGTTCCCTCTACGTACTTC
TRBJ2-1 TRBV7-6 - - CASSLSPRLDPPHEQFF TGTGCCAGCAGCTTGAGTCCCAGACTAGACCCCCCCCATGAGCAGTTCTTC
TRBJ2-1 TRBV15 - TRBD2 CATSRGGSGGKNEQFF TGTGCCACCAGCAGAGGCGGCAGCGGGGGAAAAAATGAGCAGTTCTTC
TRBJ1-5 TRBV5-1 - - CASSLSPSNRPQHF TGCGCCAGCAGCTTGAGCCCCTCCAATCGGCCCCAGCATTTT
TRBJ1-1 TRBV2 - - CASRVQGINTEAFF TGTGCCAGCAGGGTCCAGGGAATTAACACTGAAGCTTTCTTT
TRBJ1-5 TRBV28 - TRBD1 CASRTTGNYSNQPQHF TGTGCCAGCAGGACGACAGGGAATTATAGCAATCAGCCCCAGCATTTT
TRBJ2-1 TRBV29-1 - - CSVKLALKTVNEQFF TGCAGCGTCAAGCTAGCGCTTAAAACGGTCAATGAGCAGTTCTTC
TRBJ2-1 TRBV9 - TRBD2 CASSVLAGPNEQFF TGTGCCAGCAGCGTACTAGCGGGGCCCAATGAGCAGTTCTTC
TRBJ2-1 TRBV19 few TRBD2 CASSSRAGGEFF TGTGCCAGTAGTTCCCGAGCGGGGGGGGAGTTCTTC
TRBJ2-7 TRBV29-1 - - CSAGPGSYEQYF TGCAGCGCCGGCCCCGGGTCCTACGAGCAGTACTTC
TRBJ2-7 TRBV4-1 - TRBD2 CASSQDRGMAGGSYEQYF TGCGCCAGCAGCCAAGATCGGGGGATGGCGGGAGGCTCCTACGAGCAGTACTTC
TRBJ1-1 TRBV10-3 - - CAISEPRRDTEAFF TGTGCCATCAGTGAGCCCCGGCGGGACACTGAAGCTTTCTTT
TRBJ2-3 TRBV30 - - CAWSVYGNTDTQYF TGTGCCTGGAGTGTATACGGGAACACAGATACGCAGTATTTT
TRBJ1-2 TRBV27 - TRBD1 CASSPGQGSGYTF TGTGCCAGCAGCCCGGGACAGGGGAGCGGCTACACCTTC
TRBJ1-1 TRBV5-1 once - CASSLAAGPNTEAFF TGCGCCAGCAGCTTGGCCGCGGGGCCGAACACTGAAGCTTTCTTT
TRBJ2-6 TRBV15 - - CATSRSGLGANVLTF TGTGCCACCAGCAGGTCAGGTCTTGGGGCCAACGTCCTGACTTTC
TRBJ1-5 TRBV18 once - CASSPGQTNQPQHF TGTGCCAGCTCACCAGGACAGACAAATCAGCCCCAGCATTTT
TRBJ1-5 TRBV30 - - CAWSGRGNQPQHF TGTGCCTGGAGTGGCCGAGGCAATCAGCCCCAGCATTTT
TRBJ1-3 TRBV25-1 - - CASSEYLVSSGNTIYF TGTGCCAGCAGTGAATATTTAGTGAGCTCTGGAAACACCATATATTTT
TRBJ2-2 TRBV27 - TRBD2 CASSAGGGATGELFF TGTGCCAGCAGTGCCGGCGGGGGGGCAACCGGGGAGCTGTTTTTT
TRBJ1-5 TRBV4-2 - TRBD1 CASSQDYGTGRRNQPQHF TGTGCCAGCAGCCAAGATTATGGGACAGGGCGCAGAAATCAGCCCCAGCATTTT
TRBJ2-1 TRBV7-3 - TRBD2 CASSLLGAGVNSEQFF TGTGCCAGCAGCTTATTAGGAGCGGGGGTAAATAGTGAGCAGTTCTTC
TRBJ1-2 TRBV19 - - CASSGPTGHGNYGYTF TGTGCCAGTAGTGGACCGACAGGCCACGGTAACTATGGCTACACCTTC
TRBJ2-1 TRBV6-5 - TRBD2 CASRHQTSGYNEQFF TGTGCCAGCAGGCACCAGACTAGCGGTTACAATGAGCAGTTCTTC
TRBJ2-7 TRBV19 - TRBD2 CASSILAGGSEQYF TGTGCCAGTAGTATACTAGCGGGAGGCTCCGAGCAGTACTTC
TRBJ1-3 TRBV5-5 - - CASSEGNTIYF TGTGCCAGCAGTGAGGGTAACACCATATATTTT
TRBJ1-5 TRBV14 - - CASSQNRDQPQHF TGTGCCAGCAGCCAAAACAGGGATCAGCCCCAGCATTTT
TRBJ2-5 TRBV29-1 - TRBD2 CSVVPTSGPDGTQYF TGCAGCGTTGTCCCGACTAGCGGTCCTGACGGGACCCAGTACTTC
TRBJ2-6 TRBV7-2 - - CASSGSPGTSFSGANVLTF TGTGCCAGCAGCGGAAGCCCCGGGACTTCTTTCTCTGGGGCCAACGTCCTGACTTTC
TRBJ1-3 TRBV24-1 - - CATSDLPRSGNTIYF TGTGCCACCAGTGACCTACCCCGCTCTGGAAACACCATATATTTT
TRBJ2-1 TRBV5-1 - TRBD1 CASSLAGGSSGEQFF TGCGCCAGCAGCTTGGCAGGGGGCAGCTCGGGTGAGCAGTTCTTC
TRBJ1-1 TRBV19 - - CASRNERNTEAFF TGTGCCAGTAGAAATGAGAGGAACACTGAAGCTTTCTTT
TRBJ1-1 TRBV27 - - CASSLDWLGASEAFF TGTGCCAGCAGTTTAGATTGGCTGGGGGCGTCTGAAGCTTTCTTT
TRBJ2-2 TRBV5-5 - TRBD2 CASRITSGGNTGELFF TGTGCCAGCAGGATTACTAGCGGGGGGAACACCGGGGAGCTGTTTTTT
TRBJ1-2 TRBV6-1 - TRBD1 CASSEAGGTGGGYTF TGTGCCAGCAGTGAAGCTGGAGGGACAGGGGGGGGCTACACCTTC
TRBJ2-1 TRBV24-1 - TRBD2 CATSDPSGGNNEQFF TGTGCCACCAGTGATCCCAGCGGGGGAAACAATGAGCAGTTCTTC
TRBJ2-7 TRBV9 - - CASSVDEGGTYEQYF TGTGCCAGCAGCGTAGATGAGGGAGGTACCTACGAGCAGTACTTC
TRBJ2-7 TRBV23-1 once - CASPQGSRHPVIYEQYF TGCGCCAGCCCCCAAGGGAGCCGACACCCTGTGATTTACGAGCAGTACTTC
TRBJ1-2 TRBV7-3 - - CASSPDGGPRGYYGYTF TGTGCCAGCAGCCCTGACGGCGGTCCCCGGGGATACTATGGCTACACCTTC
TRBJ2-7 TRBV6-4 many - CASSEKGEGPYEQYF TGTGCCAGCAGTGAGAAGGGGGAGGGTCCCTACGAGCAGTACTTC